This is a list of T cell receptor beta chains from one sample in a study of blood T cell repertoires in COVID-19. The repertoire was sequenced with immunoSEQ multiplex PCR; TCRdb's copy has only in-frame clones and lacks some. The sample yields about 240,000 clones, approximately 86% seen once. The sample was PBMCs or T cells enriched from blood (not recorded which). The source is a woman in her thirties or forties with acute COVID-19. Both conserved end residues are part of each CDR3. A D gene is named only where the DNA matches it firmly. Clone size appears in some rows only: once, few, many, or a class for an expanded clone.

J gene | clone size | V gene | D gene | CDR3 protein | CDR3 DNA
TRBJ2-4 | once | TRBV5-4 | . | CASSGAKNIQYF | TGTGCCAGCAGCGGGGCGAAAAACATTCAGTACTTC
TRBJ2-1 | . | TRBV7-3 | TRBD2 | CASSPSGTNTNEQFF | TGTGCCAGCAGCCCATCCGGGACTAATACGAATGAGCAGTTCTTC
TRBJ2-1 | . | TRBV2 | TRBD2 | CASRVGGGSYNEQFF | TGTGCCAGCAGAGTTGGGGGAGGGAGTTACAATGAGCAGTTCTTC
TRBJ1-2 | . | TRBV27 | . | CASSLTENYGYTF | TGTGCCAGCAGTCTTACAGAGAACTATGGCTACACCTTC
TRBJ2-1 | . | TRBV5-1 | TRBD2 | CASSLAGLAAAYNEQFF | TGCGCCAGCAGCTTGGCGGGACTAGCCGCCGCCTACAATGAGCAGTTCTTC
TRBJ2-1 | . | TRBV7-8 | TRBD2 | CASSLVLAGSYNEQFF | TGTGCCAGCAGCTTAGTTCTAGCGGGCTCCTACAATGAGCAGTTCTTC
TRBJ2-7 | . | TRBV2 | TRBD1 | CASSGDRVREQYF | TGTGCCAGCAGTGGGGACAGGGTAAGGGAGCAGTACTTC
TRBJ2-1 | . | TRBV6-5 | . | CASSFQGGHNEQFF | TGTGCCAGCAGTTTTCAGGGAGGACACAATGAGCAGTTCTTC
TRBJ2-1 | . | TRBV6-5 | TRBD1 | CASSTGASKNEQFF | TGTGCCAGCAGCACAGGGGCGAGTAAAAATGAGCAGTTCTTC
TRBJ2-1 | . | TRBV6-4 | TRBD2 | CASSPLASGSNEQFF | TGTGCCAGCAGCCCCTTGGCTAGCGGGAGCAATGAGCAGTTCTTC
TRBJ1-6 | . | TRBV10-3 | . | CAISESGDFTLHF | TGTGCCATCAGTGAGTCGGGAGATTTCACCCTCCACTTT
TRBJ2-4 | . | TRBV2 | TRBD1 | CASTVTTGTGSKNIQYF | TGTGCCAGCACCGTAACGACCGGGACAGGTTCCAAAAACATTCAGTACTTC
TRBJ1-2 | . | TRBV10-3 | TRBD1 | CAISGGQYYTF | TGTGCCATCAGTGGGGGACAGTACTACACCTTC
TRBJ1-1 | . | TRBV10-1 | . | CASSDPGGNEAFF | TGCGCCAGCAGTGACCCCGGGGGGAATGAAGCTTTCTTT